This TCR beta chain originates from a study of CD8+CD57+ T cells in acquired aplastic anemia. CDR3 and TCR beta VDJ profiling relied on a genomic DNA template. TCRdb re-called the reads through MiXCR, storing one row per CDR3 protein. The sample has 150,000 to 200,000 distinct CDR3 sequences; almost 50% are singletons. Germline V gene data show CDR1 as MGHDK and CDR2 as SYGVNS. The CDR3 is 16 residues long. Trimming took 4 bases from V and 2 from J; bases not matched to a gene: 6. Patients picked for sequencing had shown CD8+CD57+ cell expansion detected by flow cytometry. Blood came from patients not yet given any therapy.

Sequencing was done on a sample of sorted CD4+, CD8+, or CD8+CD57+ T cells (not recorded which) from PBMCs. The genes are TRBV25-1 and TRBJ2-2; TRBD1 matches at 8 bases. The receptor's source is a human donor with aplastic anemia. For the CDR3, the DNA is TGTGCCAGCAGTGGGACCGGGACAGGTAACACCGGGGAGCTGTTTTTT. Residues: CASSGTGTGNTGELFF.